Below, one TCR beta chain is given with its context. This entry belongs to a study of T cell changes during pregnancy in multiple sclerosis. Generated by immunoSEQ multiplex PCR, the TCRdb table keeps only in-frame clones and is missing some. Among roughly 72,000 clones listed, 90% to 95% were seen once. Germline CDR1 is SGHDT and CDR2 is YYEEEE. Trimming took 4 bases from V and 5 from J; bases not matched to a gene: 7. This CDR3 spans 14 amino acids. The receptor was derived from a female donor with multiple sclerosis, enrolled in a pregnancy study. V usage is TRBV5-6 and J usage is TRBJ2-7, with 9 bases identical to TRBD2. The source was CD4+ T cells from peripheral blood mononuclear cells, collected after pregnancy. CDR3 protein: CASSKAGGPDEQYF. The CDR3, as DNA: TGTGCCAGCAGCAAGGCGGGAGGGCCAGACGAGCAGTACTTC. The variable domain in full, with the rest retrieved from reference TRBV5-6 and TRBJ2-7, is DAGVTQSPTHLIKTRGQQVTLRCSPKSGHDTVSWYQQALGQGPQFIFQYYEEEERQRGNFPDRFSGHQFPNYSSELNVNALLLGDSALYLCASSKAGGPDEQYFGPGTRLTVT.